These 5 T cell receptor beta chains were all obtained from the same sample, sequenced in a study of cytomegalovirus exposure and HLA in healthy donors. Profiling relied on immunoSEQ multiplex PCR, and the TCRdb table lists in-frame clones only, not all of them. The table lists about 120,000 clones, 89% of them singletons. The sample consisted of PBMCs. These receptor sequences come from a woman between 18 and 29 years old in good health and CMV-seronegative.

This chain links TRBV5-1 with TRBJ1-1; 10 bases align to TRBD1. V lost 5 bases and J lost 4; bases outside the gene matches: 2. The germline V gene has CDR1 SGHRS and CDR2 YFSETQ. The CDR3 extends over 13 amino acids. The CDR3 DNA is TGCGCCAGCAGTTGGACAGGGGGCACTGAAGCTTTCTTT. Amino acids: CASSWTGGTEAFF.

The chain carries TRBV11-2 and TRBJ1-1; no clear D gene. The length of the CDR3 is 15 residues. Germline V gene lookup returns CDR1 SGHAT and CDR2 FQNNGV. The V and J ends lost 5 bases and 1 base respectively, with 14 bases between them. The CDR3 sequence: CASSPPGVGNTEAFF. DNA of the CDR3: TGTGCCAGCAGCCCCCCCGGGGTGGGGAACACTGAAGCTTTCTTT.

This clone turned up a few times. The chain links TRBV28 to TRBJ1-5; D not resolved. Per the germline V gene, CDR1 is MDHEN and CDR2 is SYDVKM. The CDR3 is 15 amino acids. The germline V and J ends were trimmed by 7 bases and 3 bases, with 16 bases remaining between them. The CDR3 loop is CASNLSGGFNQPQHF. The CDR3 DNA sequence: TGTGCCAGCAATCTCTCCGGAGGTTTCAATCAGCCCCAGCATTTT.

This clone was seen just once. The V and J genes are TRBV14 and TRBJ1-3; no firm D call. V gave up 4 bases and J gave up 4 bases, with 8 bases separating them. CDR3 length equals 13 residues. In germline, CDR1 is SGHDN, CDR2 FVKESK. The CDR3 nucleotides read TGTGCCAGCAGCCGTCCCCCGGGAAACACCATATATTTT. Residues: CASSRPPGNTIYF.

The gene calls are TRBV6-5 and TRBJ1-1; D gene unclear. The CDR3 is 14 residues long. Looked up from germline, CDR1 is MNHEY and CDR2 is SVGAGI. V was shortened by 5 bases and J by 8 bases, with 18 bases between the two germline ends. The CDR3 loop reads CASSTQSGFREAFF. The CDR3 bases are TGTGCCAGCAGTACACAATCGGGTTTCAGAGAAGCTTTCTTT.